This TCR beta chain was documented in a study of T cells in Graves' hyperthyroidism and ophthalmopathy (dated by TCRdb to about 2019). In the study overall: Peripheral blood samples were taken at initial diagnosis, before any treatment was given. To identify distinguishing TCR V-J signatures, a discovery cohort of 90 to 100 patients was used, comprising approximately 40 with Graves' ophthalmopathy and some 57 with stable Graves' hyperthyroidism. Whether ophthalmopathy could be predicted prospectively was tested in an independent validation cohort made up of under 20 hyperthyroidism patients plus 17 patients who later progressed to ophthalmopathy. The 75 to 100 discovery patients were randomly split 7:3 into training and test sets. In addition, the study compared T-cell repertoires in thyroid tissue and in blood from six Graves' hyperthyroidism patients. Once sampling was done, hyperthyroidism patients were given methimazole at a starting dose of 30 mg daily, whereas ophthalmopathy patients were given high-dose intravenous methylprednisolone. TCR Vbeta CDR3 sequencing of 130 to 150 peripheral blood samples (approximately 44 ophthalmopathy, about 75 hyperthyroidism and around 17 progressor patients) is reported in the paper. Study-level results and caveats: In validation, the model predicted progression to ophthalmopathy with over 65% sensitivity and about 72% specificity, a median of approximately 6.5 months before onset. Most expanded thyroid clonotypes (frequency above 0.001) were also detected in blood, a finding suggesting that blood repertoires may reflect thyroid immune responses. Sample size was not statistically predetermined, and investigators were not blinded to group allocation. In cross-validation, a model built on a 13 V-J signature told ophthalmopathy apart from stable hyperthyroidism with 85% to 90% sensitivity and approximately 81% specificity, and in testing the same model reached 80%/75%.

In the ophthalmopathy patients, disease was moderately to severely active, with a Clinical Activity Score of 3 or more, a NOSPECS grade of 4 or more, and a duration of less than 3 months. Any patient with an uncontrolled infection, another autoimmune disease, pregnancy or lactation was excluded. Clinical symptoms, serum thyroxine and TRAb, thyroid ultrasound, and orbital computed tomography formed the basis for the diagnoses. PBMCs were isolated from roughly 10 ml of fresh peripheral blood by Ficoll-Paque density gradient centrifugation. Total RNA was extracted with Trizol reagent, and quality was checked on an Agilent 2100 Bioanalyzer. The V end gives up 0 bases and the J end 4 bases, leaving 5 bases in the junction not matched to a gene. CDR1 SGHTS and CDR2 YDEGEE were looked up in the germline V gene. The cysteine opens and the phenylalanine closes a CDR3 of 16 amino acids. Left in the record is the CDR3 DNA by itself, 48 bases read in frame from the first base.

The TCR beta CDR3 regions were amplified from the RNA transcripts. A first-round RT-PCR of the TCR CDR3 used the HTBI primer set with the Qiagen OneStep RT-PCR kit. Libraries were constructed in a second round of multiplex PCR, after which size selection and purification were carried out. Sequencing of the libraries was done on an Illumina HiSeq2000 using paired-end 100 bp reads. In the authors' own workflow: Raw data were processed with SOAPnuke, discarding reads with adapters, uncalled bases, mean Phred below 15, or no exact constant-primer or identifier match. COPE v1.2.5 was used to merge the high-quality paired reads, and each unique nucleotide sequence was defined as a clonotype. MiTCR v1.1 was used to align the clonotypes against IMGT TRBV, TRBD and TRBJ reference segments. Analysis was restricted to V-J combinations with a frequency above 0.0001, which covered roughly 99% of repertoires. The TCS score was defined as the ratio of F50 (clonal expansion) to E x V (chaos), calculated using BLOSUM62-based TCRdist between CDR3 peptides within each V-J. Welch's t-statistics and random forest reduced 450 to 600 V-J features to roughly 13, which were used in a naive Bayes classifier (R e1071). The public reads were run again by TCRdb, first through fastp at Q25 and then through MiXCR, and only productive beta chains were kept. All rows with the same CDR3 protein become a single entry with the most common DNA and genes. These V and J calls derive from TCRdb rather than the authors' analysis. The sample has about 520,000 distinct CDR3 sequences on record, around a quarter of them singletons. About 11% of the sample rests with the top ten.

In regard to this clonotype: Its cognate antigen has yet to be identified. No much larger clone is present one base from it, and per-base qualities are unavailable.

This clonotype was obtained from a young woman with Graves' ophthalmopathy. Specimen: blood. The sequence links TRBV5-8 to TRBJ2-5; the central 11 bases match TRBD2. The CDR3 protein is CASSLGLAGGPETQYF. At the DNA level, the sequence is TGTGCCAGCAGCTTGGGGCTAGCGGGAGGTCCAGAGACCCAGTACTTC.